A single sample gave rise to the 6 T cell receptor beta chains below, sequenced in a study of T cells expressing NK-cell markers. TCRdb reprocessed the 5' RACE reads, keeping one entry per CDR3 protein, no DNA. With 550,000 to 600,000 distinct CDR3 sequences in the sample, the ten largest clones hold less than 4.5%. The sample taken for sequencing was blood T cells: a sorted CD56 or NKG2C T cell subset, CD4+ or CD8+ T cells, or bulk PBMC T cells (not recorded which). The receptors derive from a man younger than 35 in good health.

V and J are TRBV30 and TRBJ2-7; TCRdb lists TRBD2, though no DNA is available to test this call. The CDR3 consists of 14 residues. Germline V gene sequence: CDR1 GTSNPN, CDR2 SVGIG (reference sequence). The CDR3 sequence is CAWSRLAGAGEQYF.

CDR3 residues: CASSLLGSKRFGSEQFF. The chain has TRBV28 and TRBJ2-1; absent DNA, TCRdb's TRBD2 call cannot be checked. The CDR3 runs 17 residues. In germline, CDR1 is MDHEN, CDR2 SYDVKM. Supplemented by reference TRBV28 and TRBJ2-1, the full variable domain reads DVKVTQSSRYLVKRTGEKVFLECVQDMDHENMFWYRQDPGLGLRLIYFSYDVKMKEKGDIPEGYSVSREKKERFSLILESASTNQTSMYLCASSLLGSKRFGSEQFFGPGTRLTVL.

This sequence joins TRBV4-2 and TRBJ1-1; TCRdb reports TRBD1, a call that lacks DNA to check it against. Germline V gene data show CDR1 as LGHNA and CDR2 as YNFKEQ. This CDR3 is 16 amino acids long. The CDR3 is CASSQDWRGTNTEAFF.

The rearrangement links TRBV11-2 to TRBJ1-4. Germline V CDR1 and CDR2: SGHAT, FQNNGV. The CDR3 spans 16 residues. CDR3 residues: CASSLGPDGLSEKLFF. The full variable domain, with the rest looked up from reference TRBV11-2 and TRBJ1-4, is EAGVAQSPRYKIIEKRQSVAFWCNPISGHATLYWYQQILGQGPKLLIQFQNNGVVDDSQLPKDRFSAERLKGVDSTLKIQPAKLEDSAVYLCASSLGPDGLSEKLFFGSGTQLSVL.

J is TRBJ2-1 and V is TRBV6-2 or TRBV6-3; TCRdb outputs TRBD1, but without DNA this stays unchecked. The CDR3 is made up of 13 amino acids. Germline V gene data show CDR1 as MNHEY and CDR2 as SVGEGT. This CDR3 reads CATRAPGDNEQFF.

V is TRBV12-3 or TRBV12-4 and J is TRBJ2-2; TCRdb picks TRBD1, but there is no DNA to check that call. This CDR3 has 21 amino acids. CDR3 region: CASSLKRTIGKNPPGTGELFF.